The 27 T cell receptor beta chains below come from one sample, sequenced in a study of T cell responses to AZD1222 COVID-19 vaccine. Assay used: immunoSEQ multiplex PCR; TCRdb lists only in-frame clones, some missing. In the table there are under 100,000 clones, 90% of which are singletons. The sample in question was peripheral blood, obtained on day 0 of AZD1222 vaccination. The receptors come from an adult in good health.

This chain links TRBV27 with TRBJ1-1, with D unclear. The CDR3 consists of 16 residues. The germline V and J ends were trimmed by 2 bases and 1 base, with 14 bases remaining between them. Germline CDR1 is MNHEY and CDR2 is SMNVEV (reference sequence). The CDR3 DNA sequence: TGTGCCAGCAGTTTAATCCGGACGGGCTCGAACACTGAAGCTTTCTTT. Translating it yields CASSLIRTGSNTEAFF.

The J gene is TRBJ2-2, the V gene TRBV5-1; 8 nucleotides line up with TRBD1. The CDR3 length is 15 residues. Per the germline V gene, CDR1 is SGHRS and CDR2 is YFSETQ. V dropped 4 bases and J dropped 6; count of bases not matched to a gene: 8. The CDR3 is CASSPSDRAAGELFF. CDR3 DNA sequence: TGCGCCAGCAGCCCATCGGACAGGGCAGCCGGGGAGCTGTTTTTT.

V gene TRBV2 combines with J gene TRBJ1-6; D remains ambiguous. The CDR3 is 11 residues long. CDR1 SNHLY and CDR2 FYNNEI come from the germline V gene. V was shortened by 4 bases and J by 10 bases, with 5 bases between the two germline ends. CDR3 in amino acids: CASSGWSPLHF. CDR3 DNA sequence: TGTGCCAGCAGTGGGTGGTCACCCCTCCACTTT.

V and J are TRBV7-2 and TRBJ2-4, with D possibly called TRBD1 or TRBD2 (5 bases each). Germline loops: CDR1 SGHTA, CDR2 FQGNSA. CDR3 length equals 13 residues. V shed 1 base and J shed 10 bases, with 11 bases lying between them. In DNA, the CDR3 is TGTGCCAGCAGCTTAGTGGGGGTCCAGATTCAGTACTTC. It encodes CASSLVGVQIQYF. Complete variable domain (other parts from reference TRBV7-2 and TRBJ2-4): GAGVSQSPSNKVTEKGKDVELRCDPISGHTALYWYRQSLGQGLEFLIYFQGNSAPDKSGLPSDRFSAERTGGSVSTLTIQRTQQEDSAVYLCASSLVGVQIQYFGAGTRLSVL.

The V gene is TRBV6-5, the J gene TRBJ1-1; possible D gene TRBD1, 6 bases. The germline V gene encodes CDR1 MNHEY and CDR2 SVGAGI. V was pared by 8 bases and J by 2 bases, with 15 bases between. The length of the CDR3 is 14 residues. The CDR3 DNA reads TGTGCCAGCGGATTACGACAGGTCAACACTGAAGCTTTCTTT. This codes for CASGLRQVNTEAFF.

This chain links TRBV28 with TRBJ1-5, with D unresolved. V was clipped by 2 bases and J by 1 base, with 9 bases between them. Germline loops: CDR1 MDHEN, CDR2 SYDVKM. This CDR3 is built from 15 residues. The CDR3 DNA follows: TGTGCCAGCAGTTTAATAGGGATCAGCAATCAGCCCCAGCATTTT. Translated: CASSLIGISNQPQHF.

This rearrangement joins TRBV28 to TRBJ1-1; D possibly corresponds to TRBD1 (6 bases). Germline CDR1 and CDR2: MDHEN and SYDVKM. The V and J ends lost 7 bases and 5 bases respectively, with 14 bases between them. The CDR3 consists of 13 residues. The CDR3 here is CASKGGSWTEAFF. The DNA of the CDR3 is TGTGCCAGCAAGGGGGGGTCATGGACTGAAGCTTTCTTT.

The chain carries TRBV5-6 and TRBJ1-2; D unclear. V shed 3 bases and J shed 8 bases, with 11 bases lying between them. Germline lookup yields CDR1 SGHDT and CDR2 YYEEEE. This CDR3 contains 12 residues. Here the CDR3 reads CASSYIRGGYTF. CDR3 DNA sequence: TGTGCCAGCAGCTATATTAGAGGCGGCTACACCTTC.

The CDR3 DNA is TGTGCCAGCAGCCACACAGGGGAGACTGAAGCTTTCTTT. This translates into CASSHTGETEAFF. The chain couples TRBV6-5 to TRBJ1-1; 7 positions match TRBD1. Germline V gene data show CDR1 as MNHEY and CDR2 as SVGAGI. The CDR3 is 13 amino acids. V lost 6 bases and J lost 5; bases outside the gene matches: 6.

The gene calls are TRBV19 and TRBJ1-6; 11 positions agree with TRBD1. V shed 3 bases, J shed 11 bases, and the junction held 3 bases outside the gene matches. Germline CDR1 and CDR2: LNHDA and SQIVND (reference sequence). This CDR3 contains 14 residues. In nucleotides, the CDR3 is TGTGCCAGTAGTATGTGGGACAGGGGGACACCCCTCCACTTT. The encoded protein is CASSMWDRGTPLHF.

The chain recombines TRBV16 with TRBJ1-5; TRBD1 might be the D (5 bases). The V gene lost 4 bases and the J gene lost 0 bases, with 13 bases spanning the gap. The CDR3 contains 16 residues. CDR1 is KGHSY, CDR2 FQNENV, per germline. CDR3 sequence reads: CASSPRGGSSNQPQHF. The DNA for the CDR3 is TGTGCCAGCAGCCCGAGGGGCGGTTCTAGCAATCAGCCCCAGCATTTT.

The chain is built from TRBV15 and TRBJ1-4; D remains unclear. This CDR3 spans 14 amino acids. The V gene lost 5 bases and the J gene lost 4 bases, with 11 bases spanning the gap. Germline V gene lookup returns CDR1 LNHNV and CDR2 YYDKDF (reference sequence). The CDR3 coding sequence is TGTGCCACCAGCGCTAGAGCCAGTAATGAAAAACTGTTTTTT. Amino acid sequence: CATSARASNEKLFF.

The rearrangement joins TRBV28 to TRBJ2-5; D is uncertain. The germline V and J ends were trimmed by 2 bases and 0 bases, with 10 bases remaining between them. The CDR3 totals 15 residues. CDR1 MDHEN and CDR2 SYDVKM come from the germline V gene. This CDR3 is CASSLGIGNQETQYF. For the CDR3, the DNA is TGTGCCAGCAGTTTAGGGATTGGGAACCAAGAGACCCAGTACTTC.

The chain has TRBV7-8 and TRBJ2-7; D is possibly TRBD1 or TRBD2 (5 bases each). This CDR3 comprises 15 residues. Trimming removed 1 base from V and 2 bases from J, with 12 bases in between. Looked up from germline, CDR1 is SGHVS and CDR2 is FQNEAQ. The CDR3 reads CASSLEGGGTYEQYF. Written as DNA, the CDR3 is TGTGCCAGCAGCTTAGAAGGTGGGGGTACCTACGAGCAGTACTTC.

The chain uses TRBV19 and TRBJ1-1; D not resolved. Trimming removed 7 bases from V and 3 bases from J, with 18 bases in between. CDR1 and CDR2 (germline): LNHDA, SQIVND (reference sequence). The CDR3 has 15 amino acids. In DNA, the CDR3 is TGTGCCAGTACCTTACCCGCAGTGGGGTACACTGAAGCTTTCTTT. Its protein is CASTLPAVGYTEAFF. The whole variable domain, filled in from reference TRBV19 and TRBJ1-1, reads DGGITQSPKYLFRKEGQNVTLSCEQNLNHDAMYWYRQDPGQGLRLIYYSQIVNDFQKGDIAEGYSVSREKKESFPLTVTSAQKNPTAFYLCASTLPAVGYTEAFFGQGTRLTVV.

This chain's CDR3 is CAWGKGNTEAFF. The CDR3 DNA sequence: TGTGCCTGGGGCAAGGGGAACACTGAAGCTTTCTTT. This sequence joins TRBV30 and TRBJ1-1; D is undetermined. Germline values: CDR1 GTSNPN, CDR2 SVGIG (reference sequence). V was trimmed by 5 bases and J by 1 base, leaving 8 bases between them. There are 12 residues in the CDR3.

The gene calls are TRBV6-2 or TRBV6-3 and TRBJ2-7, with D perhaps being TRBD1 or TRBD2 (5 bases each). Between the trimmed V and J ends, which lost 2 bases and 4 bases, there was a span of 12 bases. The germline CDR1 and CDR2 sequences are MNHEY and SVGEGT. The CDR3 is made up of 14 amino acids. CDR3 protein: CASSYAGAIYEQYF. The CDR3 DNA reads as TGTGCCAGCAGTTACGCCGGGGCTATATACGAGCAGTACTTC.

The chain links TRBV19 to TRBJ1-2; no reliable D call. The CDR3 extends over 14 amino acids. V dropped 6 bases and J dropped 3 bases, with 14 bases sitting between them. Germline CDR1 reads LNHDA; CDR2 reads SQIVND (reference sequence). The CDR3 sequence: CASRKGEGDYGYTF. The CDR3 DNA is TGTGCCAGTAGGAAGGGAGAGGGAGACTATGGCTACACCTTC.

The chain employs TRBV5-1 and TRBJ2-5, with 9 bases matching TRBD1. TRBJ2-7 matches the DNA end more closely, so the J call is doubtful. This CDR3 spans 15 amino acids. Looked up from germline, CDR1 is SGHRS and CDR2 is YFSETQ. Here the CDR3 DNA reads TGCGCCAGCAGCTTGGCCGGGGACAGGGTCTACGAGCAGTACTTC. It codes for CASSLAGDRVYEQYF.

The chain has TRBV2 and TRBJ2-3; TRBD2 might be the D (7 bases). V was cut by 8 bases and J by 0 bases, with 15 bases left in between. Germline CDR1 is SNHLY and CDR2 is FYNNEI. The CDR3 sequence is 15 residues long. The CDR3 spells CASGGRGRSTDTQYF. Here the CDR3 DNA reads TGTGCCAGCGGGGGGCGGGGGCGTAGCACAGATACGCAGTATTTT. The complete variable domain, with remaining parts taken from reference TRBV2 and TRBJ2-3, reads EPEVTQTPSHQVTQMGQEVILRCVPISNHLYFYWYRQILGQKVEFLVSFYNNEISEKSEIFDDQFSVERPDGSNFTLKIRSTKLEDSAMYFCASGGRGRSTDTQYFGPGTRLTVL.

This clone came up once. The V gene is TRBV29-1, the J gene TRBJ1-1, with unresolved D. Germline assignment: CDR1 SQVTM and CDR2 ANQGSEA. CDR3 length equals 12 residues. CDR3 amino acids: CQTVAWNTEAFF. The CDR3 nucleotides read TGCCAGACGGTGGCCTGGAACACTGAAGCTTTCTTT.

V is TRBV5-5 and J is TRBJ2-2; 8 nucleotides line up with TRBD2. The trim removed 4 bases at V and 3 bases at J, leaving 8 bases unmatched. The germline V gene has CDR1 SGHKS and CDR2 YYEKEE (reference sequence). This CDR3 spans 16 amino acids. The CDR3 is CASSPPRGAHTGELFF. The DNA for the CDR3 is TGTGCCAGCAGCCCCCCGCGGGGGGCGCACACCGGGGAGCTGTTTTTT.

The chain uses TRBV18 and TRBJ2-5, with 8 bases that match TRBD1. The CDR3 covers 15 residues. Germline CDR1 is KGHSH and CDR2 is LQKENI. The V segment lost 2 bases and the J segment 1 base; nucleotides outside the gene matches: 3. DNA of the CDR3: TGTGCCAGCTCACCAAACAGGGGGTCCCAAGAGACCCAGTACTTC. Its protein is CASSPNRGSQETQYF.

This chain joins TRBV2 and TRBJ2-7; 9 nucleotides align to TRBD1. This CDR3 has 12 residues. V was pared by 6 bases and J by 13 bases, with 10 bases of the junction left unmatched. Per germline, CDR1 SNHLY and CDR2 FYNNEI. The CDR3 sequence: CASREGQGPFYF. CDR3 bases: TGTGCCAGCAGAGAGGGACAGGGCCCCTTCTACTTC. Full variable domain (remainder filled in from reference TRBV2 and TRBJ2-7): EPEVTQTPSHQVTQMGQEVILRCVPISNHLYFYWYRQILGQKVEFLVSFYNNEISEKSEIFDDQFSVERPDGSNFTLKIRSTKLEDSAMYFCASREGQGPFYFGPGTRLTVT.

The chain combines TRBV9 with TRBJ2-1, with 11 bases identical to TRBD1. V lost 2 bases, J lost 12 bases, and 10 bases stayed unmatched. The CDR3 spans 15 residues. Germline CDR1 is SGDLS and CDR2 is YYNGEE. In DNA, the CDR3 is TGTGCCAGCAGCGTCGGGACAGGGGGGATGGTCGGGCAGTTCTTC. The encoded protein is CASSVGTGGMVGQFF.

The rearrangement joins TRBV2 to TRBJ1-6; D ambiguous. Germline CDR1 reads SNHLY; CDR2 reads FYNNEI. Trimming stripped 5 bases from V and 7 bases from J, with 12 bases between. The CDR3 is 14 amino acids. The CDR3 sequence: CASSLRLENSPLHF. DNA for the CDR3: TGTGCCAGCAGTTTACGACTGGAAAATTCACCCCTCCACTTT.

The chain is built from TRBV7-2 and TRBJ2-3; 9 bases align to TRBD1. CDR1 is SGHTA and CDR2 is FQGNSA in the germline V gene. This CDR3 contains 14 residues. Trimming took 1 base from V and 10 from J; bases not matched to a gene: 6. DNA for the CDR3: TGTGCCAGCAGCTTAGTGGGGGGACAGGGTCCGCAGTATTTT. It translates to CASSLVGGQGPQYF. The full variable domain, in which reference TRBV7-2 and TRBJ2-3 provide the parts outside the CDR3, is GAGVSQSPSNKVTEKGKDVELRCDPISGHTALYWYRQSLGQGLEFLIYFQGNSAPDKSGLPSDRFSAERTGGSVSTLTIQRTQQEDSAVYLCASSLVGGQGPQYFGPGTRLTVL.